This T cell receptor (beta chain) appears in the sequencing data of a study of T cell repertoires in cytomegalovirus infection. For the study at large: CMV epitopes in the study were HLA-C-restricted (recently identified) and HLA-B-restricted (well studied). Study-wide results and limits: Pooled public TCR beta family frequency picked out CMV carriers with the relevant HLA.

TCRdb recomputed calls from the reads with MiXCR, one row per CDR3 protein. The sample has about 330,000 distinct CDR3 sequences; about a third are singletons. About this clonotype: Its antigen is unidentified.

From germline, CDR1 is SGHTA and CDR2 FQGNSA. The length of the CDR3 is 14 residues. V dropped 8 bases and J dropped 2 bases, with 10 bases sitting between them. Sequencing was performed on cultured PBMCs, taken from culture after CMV antigen stimulation. This chain connects TRBV7-2 to TRBJ2-6; maybe TRBD2 (5 bases). The clonotype comes from a human donor in good health (CMV status not recorded). Some clones in this sample may be carry-over from other donors' samples. The CDR3 region is CASDEGPGANVLTF. CDR3 sequence (DNA): TGTGCCAGCGATGAGGGCCCTGGGGCCAACGTCCTGACTTTC. The full variable domain, rest sourced from reference TRBV7-2 and TRBJ2-6, is GAGVSQSPSNKVTEKGKDVELRCDPISGHTALYWYRQSLGQGLEFLIYFQGNSAPDKSGLPSDRFSAERTGGSVSTLTIQRTQQEDSAVYLCASDEGPGANVLTFGAGSRLTVL.